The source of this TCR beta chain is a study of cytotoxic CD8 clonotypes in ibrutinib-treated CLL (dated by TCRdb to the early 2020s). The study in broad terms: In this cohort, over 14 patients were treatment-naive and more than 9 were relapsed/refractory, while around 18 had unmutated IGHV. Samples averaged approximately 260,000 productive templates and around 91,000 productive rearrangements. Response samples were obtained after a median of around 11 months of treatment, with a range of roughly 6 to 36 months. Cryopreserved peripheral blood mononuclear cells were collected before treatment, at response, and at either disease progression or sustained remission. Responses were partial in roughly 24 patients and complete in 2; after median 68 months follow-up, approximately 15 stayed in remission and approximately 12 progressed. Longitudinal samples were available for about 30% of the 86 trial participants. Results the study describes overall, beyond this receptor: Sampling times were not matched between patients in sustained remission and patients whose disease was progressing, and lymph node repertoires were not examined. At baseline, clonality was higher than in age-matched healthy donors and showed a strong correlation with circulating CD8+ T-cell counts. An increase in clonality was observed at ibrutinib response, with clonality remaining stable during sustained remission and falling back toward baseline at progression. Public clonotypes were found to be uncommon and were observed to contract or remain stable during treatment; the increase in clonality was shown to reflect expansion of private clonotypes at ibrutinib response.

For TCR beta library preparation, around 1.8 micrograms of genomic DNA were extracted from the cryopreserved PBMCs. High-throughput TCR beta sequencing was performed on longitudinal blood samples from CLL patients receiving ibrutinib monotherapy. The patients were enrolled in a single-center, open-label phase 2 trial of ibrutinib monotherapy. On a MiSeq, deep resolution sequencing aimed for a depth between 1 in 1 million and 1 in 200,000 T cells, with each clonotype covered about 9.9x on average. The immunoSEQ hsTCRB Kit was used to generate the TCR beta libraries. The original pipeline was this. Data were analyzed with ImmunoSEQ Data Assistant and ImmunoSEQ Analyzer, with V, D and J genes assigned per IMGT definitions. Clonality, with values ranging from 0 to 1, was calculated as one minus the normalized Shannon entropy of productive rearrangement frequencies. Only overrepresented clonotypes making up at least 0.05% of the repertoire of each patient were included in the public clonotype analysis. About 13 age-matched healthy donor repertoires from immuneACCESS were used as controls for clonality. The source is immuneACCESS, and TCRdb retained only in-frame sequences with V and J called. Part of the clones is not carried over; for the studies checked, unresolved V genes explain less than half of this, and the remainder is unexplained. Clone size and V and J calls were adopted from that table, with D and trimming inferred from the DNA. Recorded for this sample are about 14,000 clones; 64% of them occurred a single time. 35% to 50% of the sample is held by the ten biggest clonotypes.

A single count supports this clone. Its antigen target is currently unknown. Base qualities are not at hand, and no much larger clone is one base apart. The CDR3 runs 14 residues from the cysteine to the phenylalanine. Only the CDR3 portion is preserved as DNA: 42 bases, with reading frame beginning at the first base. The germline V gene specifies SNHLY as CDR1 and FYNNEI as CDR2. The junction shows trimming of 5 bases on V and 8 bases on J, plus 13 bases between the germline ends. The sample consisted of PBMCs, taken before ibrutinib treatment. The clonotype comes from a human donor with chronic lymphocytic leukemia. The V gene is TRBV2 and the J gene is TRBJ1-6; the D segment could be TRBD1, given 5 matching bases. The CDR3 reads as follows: CASSTTERYSPLHF. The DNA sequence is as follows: TGTGCCAGCAGTACGACAGAAAGATATTCACCCCTCCACTTT.